Shown below are 30 T cell receptor beta chains from a single sample sequenced in a study of CD8+CD57+ T cells in acquired aplastic anemia. Both TCR beta VDJ combination and CDR3 sequence profiling were carried out. Genomic DNA was the template for this profiling. TCRdb reprocessed the reads with MiXCR, giving one entry per CDR3 protein. The table includes about 220,000 distinct CDR3 sequences, about a third detected once. The sample comprised sorted CD4+, CD8+, or CD8+CD57+ T cells (not recorded which) from PBMCs. These receptors were collected from a human donor in good health, serving as a control.

This clonotype was picked up many times. This sequence joins TRBV19 and TRBJ2-7; no definite D call. This CDR3 region has 14 residues. The germline V gene encodes CDR1 LNHDA and CDR2 SQIVND (reference sequence). The germline V and J ends were trimmed by 3 bases and 0 bases, with 9 bases remaining between them. The CDR3 loop reads CASSISGDSYEQYF. The CDR3 bases are TGTGCCAGTAGTATCAGTGGGGACTCCTACGAGCAGTACTTC.

The chain uses TRBV6-1 and TRBJ2-3; perhaps TRBD2 as D (6 bases). The CDR3 extends over 15 amino acids. The ends were cut back, 8 bases at V and 0 bases at J, with 15 bases in the middle. From germline, CDR1 is MNHNS and CDR2 SASEGT. The CDR3 reads CASRSSGDSTDTQYF. The CDR3 DNA reads TGTGCCAGCCGAAGTAGCGGAGATAGCACAGATACGCAGTATTTT.

This clonotype was recorded many times. The genes are TRBV7-2 and TRBJ2-7, with TRBD1 as a possible D gene (6 bases). The CDR3 is 15 residues long. Trimming left V 4 bases short and J 2 bases short, with 15 bases between. Germline CDR1 is SGHTA and CDR2 is FQGNSA. CDR3 nucleotide sequence: TGTGCCAGCAGCTCACAGACAGGTCAGACCTACGAGCAGTACTTC. The encoded protein is CASSSQTGQTYEQYF.

The table lists this clonotype with many counts. The chain carries TRBV19 and TRBJ2-1; D gene ambiguous. CDR3 size: 18 residues. Germline V gives CDR1 LNHDA, CDR2 SQIVND (reference sequence). V was cut by 3 bases and J by 0 bases, with 18 bases left in between. The CDR3 reads CASSIPSKGRSSYNEQFF. The CDR3 nucleotides are TGTGCCAGTAGTATCCCCTCAAAAGGGCGGAGCTCCTACAATGAGCAGTTCTTC.

The chain recombines TRBV5-5 with TRBJ1-1; D gene ambiguous. Germline CDR1 and CDR2: SGHKS and YYEKEE (reference sequence). The V and J ends lost 0 bases and 3 bases respectively, with 12 bases between them. This CDR3 has 15 residues. The CDR3 is CASSLVQDGDTEAFF. The CDR3 nucleotides are TGTGCCAGCAGCTTGGTTCAGGACGGGGACACTGAAGCTTTCTTT.

Comment on this clonotype: This may stem from a read error, because a much larger clone lies one nucleotide away. Lacking the conserved final phenylalanine or tryptophan, this CDR3 likely reflects a read error. The chain couples TRBV30 to TRBJ2-7; D unclear. There are 11 residues in the CDR3. Germline V CDR1 and CDR2: GTSNPN, SVGIG (reference sequence). Trimming removed 3 bases at V and 6 bases at J, with 9 bases between. The CDR3, as DNA: TGTGCCTGGAGCTCCGTAGGCGAGCAGTACCTC. Translating it yields CAWSSVGEQYL.

Note on this clonotype: This clone may be a read error of a much larger clone one base away. The CDR3 is CSASIAGGETQYF. The CDR3 DNA reads TGCAGTGCTAGTATAGCGGGAGGGGAGACCCAGTACTTC. This chain uses TRBV20-1 with TRBJ2-5; 11 positions match TRBD2. Germline-derived CDR1 and CDR2 are DFQATT and SNEGSKA (reference sequence). The CDR3 has 13 amino acids. Trimming removed 3 bases from V and 5 bases from J; junction bases left unmatched: 2.

To note about this clonotype: Just one base apart from a much larger clone, this may be a read error. The chain carries TRBV20-1 and TRBJ1-2; 9 bases align to TRBD1. This CDR3 is 12 amino acids long. The germline CDR1 and CDR2 sequences are DFQATT and SNEGSKA (reference sequence). Trimming took 3 bases from V and 7 from J; bases not matched to a gene: 3. In DNA, the CDR3 is TGCAGTGCTAGGGACAGGGGCTGTGGCTACACCTTC. It yields the protein CSARDRGCGYTF.

In this sample, this clonotype turned up many times. This rearrangement joins TRBV10-3 to TRBJ2-1, with 8 bases fitting TRBD2. The germline V gene has CDR1 ENHRY and CDR2 SYGVKD. Germline trimming cut 7 bases from V and 3 bases from J; bases unmatched to any gene: 5. CDR3 size: 14 residues. CDR3 residues: CAIKEREYYNEQFF. CDR3 coding DNA: TGTGCCATCAAGGAGCGGGAGTACTACAATGAGCAGTTCTTC.

A few counts support this clonotype. An end of the junction differs from the germline gene, which may be a read error. This chain uses TRBV7-9 with TRBJ1-1, with D possibly TRBD1 on 5 matching bases. Germline-derived CDR1 and CDR2 are SEHNR and FQNEAQ (reference sequence). The length of the CDR3 is 12 residues. The CDR3 DNA reads as TGTGCCAGCAGCCACGCAGGGCGCCGGGGACTCTTT. This translates into CASSHAGRRGLF.

This clonotype occurred many times. The chain carries TRBV19 and TRBJ2-6; 10 nucleotides line up with TRBD1. Germline CDR1 LNHDA, CDR2 SQIVND (reference sequence). V trimming: 3 bases; J trimming: 1 base; junction bases outside the gene matches: 6. This CDR3 has 18 residues. The CDR3 spells CASSIRQGAWSGANVLTF. CDR3 nucleotide sequence: TGTGCCAGTAGTATTAGACAGGGGGCCTGGTCTGGGGCCAACGTCCTGACTTTC.

This clonotype was seen more than once but under ten times. The CDR3 here is CAGQEDREKNIQYF. The CDR3 nucleotides are TGTGCCGGACAGGAAGACAGGGAAAAAAACATTCAGTACTTC. J is TRBJ2-4 and V is TRBV10-3; 7 positions match TRBD1. J lost 4 bases, V lost 11 bases, and 11 bases had no gene match. CDR3 length equals 14 residues. The germline V gene encodes CDR1 ENHRY and CDR2 SYGVKD.

Many counts were recorded for this clonotype. The chain couples TRBV2 to TRBJ1-5, with D possibly matching TRBD1 (6 bases). CDR3 size: 15 residues. Between the trimmed V and J ends, which lost 4 bases and 4 bases, there was a span of 14 bases. In germline, CDR1 is SNHLY, CDR2 FYNNEI. The CDR3 DNA reads TGTGCCAGCAGTGTTGGGGGACACCAGAATCAGCCCCAGCATTTT. This encodes CASSVGGHQNQPQHF.

This clonotype was counted at least ten times. The gene calls are TRBV12-3 or TRBV12-4 and TRBJ1-1; D is unclear. This CDR3 is 14 amino acids long. Deletions cut 6 bases from V and 6 bases from J, with 17 bases between. The CDR3 is CASRLTRRDSEAFF. In DNA form, the CDR3 reads TGTGCCAGCAGATTGACAAGGCGAGACTCTGAAGCTTTCTTT.

This clonotype was picked up many times. V usage is TRBV10-2 and J usage is TRBJ2-1; D is ambiguous. V shed 6 bases and J shed 4 bases, with 16 bases lying between them. The CDR3 extends over 15 amino acids. Germline V gene lookup returns CDR1 WSHSY and CDR2 SAAADI. The CDR3 sequence is CASSPLGAEYNEQFF. The CDR3 region has the DNA TGCGCCAGCAGCCCCCTGGGTGCGGAATACAATGAGCAGTTCTTC.

This clonotype was detected ten times or more. V gene TRBV2 combines with J gene TRBJ1-5; TRBD1 might be the D (5 bases). Trimming removed 3 bases at V and 5 bases at J, with 11 bases between. Looked up from germline, CDR1 is SNHLY and CDR2 is FYNNEI. This CDR3 spans 14 amino acids. This chain's CDR3 is CASSDLRGDQPQHF. CDR3 DNA: TGTGCCAGCAGTGATTTAAGGGGAGATCAGCCCCAGCATTTT.

A remark on this clonotype: A much larger clone sits a single nucleotide away, making a read error possible. V and J are TRBV7-8 and TRBJ1-6; D not certain. CDR1 is SGHVS and CDR2 is FQNEAQ in the germline V gene. The CDR3 length is 15 residues. CDR3 protein: CASSPETRNNSPLYF. The CDR3 coding sequence is TGTGCCAGCAGCCCGGAGACACGAAATAATTCACCCCTCTACTTT.

This clonotype showed up many times. J is TRBJ2-1 and V is TRBV24-1, with 8 bases fitting TRBD2. V was clipped by 8 bases and J by 7 bases; unmatched bases: 9. The CDR3 extends over 14 amino acids. The germline gives CDR1 KGHDR, CDR2 SFDVKD. CDR3 nucleotide sequence: TGTGCCACCACTACTAGCGGAAGTGGTAATGAGCAGTTCTTC. Translated, it gives CATTTSGSGNEQFF.

Many counts were recorded for this clonotype. J is TRBJ1-2 and V is TRBV19, with D possibly TRBD1 on 5 matching bases. Trimming took off 3 bases at V and 8 bases at J, with 10 bases between the two ends. The germline V gene encodes CDR1 LNHDA and CDR2 SQIVND (reference sequence). The CDR3 is 12 residues long. The CDR3, as DNA: TGTGCCAGTAGTATTCCAGGGAGCGGCTACACCTTC. The encoded protein is CASSIPGSGYTF.

This clonotype was seen more than once but under ten times. This chain uses TRBV9 with TRBJ2-2; the D gene is possibly TRBD2 (6 bases). CDR1 and CDR2 from the germline V gene are SGDLS and YYNGEE. This CDR3 comprises 17 residues. Trimming cost V 1 base and J 1 base, with 14 bases left between them. CDR3 DNA: TGTGCCAGCAGCGTACTGCCCGTCGGGAGGAACACCGGGGAGCTGTTTTTT. Its translation: CASSVLPVGRNTGELFF.

This clonotype appeared many times. The chain couples TRBV7-3 to TRBJ1-6; maybe TRBD1 (5 bases). In germline, CDR1 is SGHTA, CDR2 FQGTGA. V was shortened by 5 bases and J by 11 bases, with 19 bases between the two germline ends. The CDR3 is 15 residues long. The CDR3 region is CASSAESGGTTPLHF. In nucleotides, the CDR3 is TGTGCCAGCAGCGCAGAAAGTGGGGGAACAACACCCCTCCACTTT.

As for this clonotype: A much larger clonotype is one base distant, so this may be a read error. The gene calls are TRBV7-2 and TRBJ2-3; D unresolved. CDR1 SGHTA and CDR2 FQGNSA come from the germline V gene. Trimming cost V 4 bases and J 4 bases, with 6 bases left between them. CDR3 length equals 12 residues. Here the CDR3 reads CASSSPPDTQYF. Written as DNA, the CDR3 is TGTGCCAGCAGCTCCCCACCAGATACGCAGTATTTT.

This clonotype was picked up many times. V and J are TRBV20-1 and TRBJ2-1, with D possibly TRBD1 on 5 matching bases. Germline V CDR1 and CDR2: DFQATT, SNEGSKA (reference sequence). Trimming pared 1 base from V and 7 bases from J, leaving 11 bases between. The CDR3 consists of 13 residues. The CDR3 protein is CSARVMGPNEQFF. CDR3 coding DNA: TGCAGTGCTAGAGTAATGGGGCCAAATGAGCAGTTCTTC.

A few counts support this clonotype. This could be a read error, since a much larger clone is one nucleotide away. The V and J genes are TRBV9 and TRBJ1-4; no firm D call. Looked up from germline, CDR1 is SGDLS and CDR2 is YYNGEE. CDR3 length: 12 amino acids. The CDR3 DNA reads as TGTGTCAGCAGCGTGACACTGGGAAAACTGTTTTTT. Translated: CVSSVTLGKLFF.

The V call is TRBV9, the J call TRBJ2-1; TRBD1 aligns across 8 bases. Per germline, CDR1 SGDLS and CDR2 YYNGEE. The CDR3 is 15 residues long. V was clipped by 0 bases and J by 4 bases; unmatched bases: 3. Here the CDR3 DNA reads TGTGCCAGCAGCGTAGGGACAGGGAAGTACAATGAGCAGTTCTTC. Translation: CASSVGTGKYNEQFF.

The rearrangement uses TRBV2 and TRBJ2-1; perhaps TRBD1 as D (6 bases). The CDR3 length is 15 residues. Germline assignment: CDR1 SNHLY and CDR2 FYNNEI. Trimming took off 11 bases at V and 5 bases at J, with 22 bases between the two ends. The CDR3 nucleotides read TGTGCCGGCAAACAGGGCAGGGTAAACAACAATGAGCAGTTCTTC. The encoded protein is CAGKQGRVNNNEQFF. Complete variable domain (other parts from reference TRBV2 and TRBJ2-1): EPEVTQTPSHQVTQMGQEVILRCVPISNHLYFYWYRQILGQKVEFLVSFYNNEISEKSEIFDDQFSVERPDGSNFTLKIRSTKLEDSAMYFCAGKQGRVNNNEQFFGPGTRLTVL.

This clonotype was seen repeatedly, ten times or more. The chain employs TRBV2 and TRBJ1-6; D may be TRBD1 (6 bases). The CDR3 length is 19 residues. Germline V CDR1 and CDR2: SNHLY, FYNNEI. The ends were cut back, 2 bases at V and 0 bases at J, with 17 bases in the middle. The CDR3, as DNA: TGTGCCAGCAGTGAAAGGGGGACCTTCGATAGCTCCTATAATTCACCCCTCCACTTT. This encodes CASSERGTFDSSYNSPLHF.

As concerns this clonotype: A much larger clone is a single base away; this may be a read error. The J gene is TRBJ2-5, the V gene TRBV7-2, with D maybe TRBD2 (5 bases). Germline CDR1 is SGHTA and CDR2 is FQGNSA. The CDR3 is 14 residues long. Trimming stripped 2 bases from V and 1 base from J, with 8 bases between. The CDR3 region has the DNA TGTGCCAGCAGCTTAACTAGGCCCCAAGAGACCCAGTACTTC. Protein sequence: CASSLTRPQETQYF. The whole variable domain, filled in from reference TRBV7-2 and TRBJ2-5, reads GAGVSQSPSNKVTEKGKDVELRCDPISGHTALYWYRQSLGQGLEFLIYFQGNSAPDKSGLPSDRFSAERTGGSVSTLTIQRTQQEDSAVYLCASSLTRPQETQYFGPGTRLLVL.

V gene TRBV29-1 combines with J gene TRBJ2-1, with TRBD1 matching 10 bases. Germline-derived CDR1 and CDR2 are SQVTM and ANQGSEA. This CDR3 contains 13 residues. The junction had 2 bases not matched to a gene; V was cut back by 6 bases and J by 3 bases. This CDR3 is CSVTGGGYNEQFF. Written as DNA, the CDR3 is TGCAGCGTGACAGGGGGCGGCTACAATGAGCAGTTCTTC.

This clonotype came up a few times. The chain carries TRBV6-5 and TRBJ1-5; the D gene is possibly TRBD1 (5 bases). The CDR3 contains 15 residues. Looked up from germline, CDR1 is MNHEY and CDR2 is SVGAGI. The V end was cut by 2 bases, the J end by 2 bases, with 10 bases between. The CDR3 sequence is CASSYVRGRNQPQHF. CDR3 nucleotide sequence: TGTGCCAGCAGTTACGTTAGGGGCCGCAATCAGCCCCAGCATTTT.